This passage covers 10 T cell receptor beta chains from one sample sequenced in a study of blood T cell repertoires in COVID-19. Profiling relied on immunoSEQ multiplex PCR, and the TCRdb table lists in-frame clones only, not all of them. The table records about 240,000 clones, 80% to 90% of them present only once. The sample comprised peripheral blood. The receptors here all came from a woman older than 75 with COVID-19, enrolled during active disease.

This chain connects TRBV19 to TRBJ2-7; weak D call: TRBD1 (6 bases). The CDR3 spans 14 residues. The germline V gene encodes CDR1 LNHDA and CDR2 SQIVND (reference sequence). The V end lost 6 bases, the J end lost 1 base, and 13 bases lay between the germline ends. DNA for the CDR3: TGTGCCAGTAGGTCTCAGGGGAATTCCTACGAGCAGTACTTC. This encodes CASRSQGNSYEQYF.

The V gene is TRBV7-2, the J gene TRBJ1-1, with 9 positions matching TRBD1. The CDR3 sequence is 14 residues long. V was clipped by 8 bases and J by 0 bases; unmatched bases: 4. Germline CDR1 is SGHTA and CDR2 is FQGNSA. Written as DNA, the CDR3 is TGTGCCAGCGGCCGGGACAGGGTGAACACTGAAGCTTTCTTT. Protein product: CASGRDRVNTEAFF.

This sequence joins TRBV6-5 and TRBJ1-1; maybe TRBD1 (5 bases). Germline-derived CDR1 and CDR2 are MNHEY and SVGAGI. CDR3 length: 13 residues. The ends were cut back, 7 bases at V and 1 base at J, with 10 bases in the middle. CDR3 DNA sequence: TGTGCCAGCATTTTGACAGCGAACACTGAAGCTTTCTTT. Translation: CASILTANTEAFF.

This rearrangement joins TRBV10-2 to TRBJ1-6; 10 bases map to TRBD1. V lost 6 bases to trimming and J lost 6 bases; unmatched junction nucleotides: 5. Germline V gene data show CDR1 as WSHSY and CDR2 as SAAADI. The CDR3 sequence is 15 residues long. The CDR3 DNA reads TGCGCCAGCAGGGGAGGGGACAGGGGTAATTCACCCCTCCACTTT. This translates into CASRGGDRGNSPLHF.

The chain combines TRBV30 with TRBJ1-1; D is unclear. The V and J ends lost 5 bases and 3 bases respectively, with 10 bases between them. Germline-derived CDR1 and CDR2 are GTSNPN and SVGIG (reference sequence). The CDR3 is 12 residues long. DNA for the CDR3: TGTGCCTGGTCTGGGAGGTACACTGAAGCTTTCTTT. It specifies CAWSGRYTEAFF.

This clone was counted a few times. V gene TRBV27 combines with J gene TRBJ2-7; D uncertain. V lost 2 bases and J lost 7, with 15 bases in between. Germline V CDR1 and CDR2: MNHEY, SMNVEV (reference sequence). The CDR3 has 14 amino acids. CDR3 bases: TGTGCCAGCAGTTTACTCCGAGGTTTTGGGGAGCAGTACTTC. Protein product: CASSLLRGFGEQYF.

J is TRBJ1-1 and V is TRBV6-5; D call uncertain. Germline values: CDR1 MNHEY, CDR2 SVGAGI. The CDR3 is 15 amino acids. Trimming shortened V by 0 bases and J by 8 bases, and 16 bases separated the two germline ends. CDR3 residues: CASSYSTITSVEAFF. CDR3 bases: TGTGCCAGCAGTTACTCAACCATAACTTCGGTGGAAGCTTTCTTT.

The rearrangement joins TRBV3-1 (or the pseudogene TRBV3-2) to TRBJ1-2; tentatively, D is TRBD1 (5 bases). This CDR3 is 18 amino acids long. Trimming left V 4 bases short and J 3 bases short, with 24 bases between. The germline V gene encodes CDR1 LGHDT and CDR2 YNNKEL (reference sequence). The chain's CDR3 is CASSPRRGLSRRDYGYTF. In DNA, the CDR3 is TGTGCCAGCAGCCCTAGGAGGGGACTTTCCAGGCGCGACTATGGCTACACCTTC.

The V call is TRBV19, the J call TRBJ1-5, with a possible D match to TRBD1 (6 bases). The V end lost 4 bases, the J end lost 5 bases, and 18 bases lay between the germline ends. Germline V gives CDR1 LNHDA, CDR2 SQIVND (reference sequence). The CDR3 runs to 16 residues. CDR3 DNA sequence: TGTGCCAGTAGTAAGAACCTCCAGGGGCGGTATCAGCCCCAGCATTTT. Translating gives CASSKNLQGRYQPQHF.

The CDR3 sequence is CASSQVGRRDSPLHF. CDR3 nucleotide sequence: TGTGCCAGCAGCCAAGTGGGAAGGAGGGATTCACCCCTCCACTTT. The chain couples TRBV3-1 (or the pseudogene TRBV3-2) to TRBJ1-6, with no clear D. Germline assignment: CDR1 LGHDT and CDR2 YNNKEL (reference sequence). V dropped 1 base and J dropped 8 bases, with 12 bases sitting between them. The CDR3 runs to 15 residues.